Listed here are 29 T cell receptor beta chains from one sample, sequenced in a study of cytomegalovirus exposure and HLA in healthy donors. The PCR had 60 Vbeta and 13 Jbeta primers. Here immunoSEQ multiplex PCR was the method, and the copy in TCRdb shows in-frame clones only, minus some. Of 170,000 or so clones listed, about four fifths are singletons. What was sequenced was PBMCs. The receptors were gathered from a young man in good health and CMV-seronegative.

The chain joins TRBV2 to TRBJ2-5; no reliable D call. The length of the CDR3 is 13 residues. V lost 5 bases and J 4 bases, leaving 11 bases between the germline ends. Germline V CDR1 and CDR2: SNHLY, FYNNEI. The CDR3 region has the DNA TGTGCCAGCAGTACCGGGTTTGGAGAGACCCAGTACTTC. This codes for CASSTGFGETQYF.

J is TRBJ2-2 and V is TRBV27; 8 bases are shared with TRBD1. This CDR3 region has 15 residues. Germline trimming cut 7 bases from V and 6 bases from J; bases unmatched to any gene: 10. Germline V CDR1 and CDR2: MNHEY, SMNVEV (reference sequence). The CDR3 spells CASTPLTGAAGELFF. CDR3 coding DNA: TGTGCCAGCACCCCACTGACAGGGGCGGCCGGGGAGCTGTTTTTT.

The chain couples TRBV27 to TRBJ1-4; a weak D match, TRBD1 (6 bases). CDR1 and CDR2 from the germline V gene are MNHEY and SMNVEV (reference sequence). This CDR3 spans 14 amino acids. V was clipped by 2 bases and J by 8 bases, with 12 bases between them. The CDR3 region has the DNA TGTGCCAGCAGTTTAGTAGGGGACAAGGAAAAACTGTTTTTT. Protein sequence: CASSLVGDKEKLFF.

The chain employs TRBV7-2 and TRBJ2-7, with D possibly matching TRBD1 (6 bases). Trimming pared 5 bases from V and 2 bases from J, leaving 13 bases between. The CDR3 extends over 14 amino acids. The germline V gene encodes CDR1 SGHTA and CDR2 FQGNSA. CDR3 region: CASSTGLLTYEQYF. CDR3 bases: TGTGCCAGCAGCACAGGGTTATTGACCTACGAGCAGTACTTC.

Details on this clone: In the same sample, other DNA sequences code for this CDR3. V gene TRBV9 combines with J gene TRBJ1-5, with unresolved D. This CDR3 has 15 amino acids. The germline V gene has CDR1 SGDLS and CDR2 YYNGEE. The V end was cut by 0 bases, the J end by 0 bases, with 7 bases between. In DNA form, the CDR3 reads TGTGCCAGCAGCGTAGGGGCAGATAGCAATCAGCCCCAGCATTTT. Its protein is CASSVGADSNQPQHF. Filled out from reference TRBV9 and TRBJ1-5, the complete variable domain reads DSGVTQTPKHLITATGQRVTLRCSPRSGDLSVYWYQQSLDQGLQFLIQYYNGEERAKGNILERFSAQQFPDLHSELNLSSLELGDSALYFCASSVGADSNQPQHFGDGTRLSIL.

The chain couples TRBV6-5 to TRBJ2-5; tentatively, D is TRBD2 (5 bases). The better agreement between TRBJ2-7 and the DNA end casts doubt on the J call. Per the germline V gene, CDR1 is MNHEY and CDR2 is SVGAGI. The CDR3 is 10 residues long. CDR3 in DNA: TGTGCCGGCCCGGGAAACGAGCAGTACTTC. It encodes CAGPGNEQYF.

The chain links TRBV7-2 to TRBJ1-2; a weak D match, TRBD1 (5 bases). The CDR3 sequence is 16 residues long. The germline CDR1 and CDR2 sequences are SGHTA and FQGNSA. V shed 6 bases and J shed 4 bases, with 21 bases lying between them. The DNA of the CDR3 is TGTGCCAGCAGTTTCGACCCCAATCTCGGGGGCTATGGCTACACCTTC. Its translation is CASSFDPNLGGYGYTF.

The rearrangement joins TRBV6-6 to TRBJ2-7, with no clear D. This CDR3 has 13 residues. Per the germline V gene, CDR1 is MNHNY and CDR2 is SVGAGI (reference sequence). Between the trimmed V and J ends, which lost 9 bases and 3 bases, there was a span of 15 bases. CDR3 DNA: TGTGCCAGTAGCTACCAGGTCGGCTACGAGCAGTACTTC. This gives the protein CASSYQVGYEQYF.

CDR3 sequence: CASSVGADRGYGYTF. The CDR3 bases are TGTGCCAGCAGCGTAGGCGCTGACAGGGGCTATGGCTACACCTTC. J is TRBJ1-2 and V is TRBV9; 8 bases line up with TRBD1. Trimming removed 0 bases from V and 4 bases from J; junction bases left unmatched: 5. Germline-derived CDR1 and CDR2 are SGDLS and YYNGEE. The CDR3 spans 15 residues.

The chain employs TRBV6-5 and TRBJ2-7; 10 bases agree with TRBD2. CDR1 MNHEY and CDR2 SVGAGI come from the germline V gene. CDR3 length: 14 amino acids. Losses at the gene ends were 5 bases for V and 0 bases for J; bases not matched to a gene: 1. CDR3 bases: TGTGCCAGCAGTACTAGCGGGGACTCCTACGAGCAGTACTTC. Its translation is CASSTSGDSYEQYF.

V gene TRBV29-1 combines with J gene TRBJ1-1; possibly TRBD1 for D (5 bases). The CDR3 runs 13 residues. CDR1 is SQVTM and CDR2 is ANQGSEA in the germline V gene. Trimming left V 4 bases short and J 5 bases short, with 14 bases between. The CDR3 here is CSVGEGAGTEAFF. CDR3 nucleotide sequence: TGCAGCGTTGGGGAAGGGGCAGGAACTGAAGCTTTCTTT.

The chain uses TRBV5-5 and TRBJ2-1, with 7 bases aligning to TRBD2. V was clipped by 4 bases and J by 9 bases; unmatched bases: 7. CDR1 is SGHKS and CDR2 is YYEKEE in the germline V gene (reference sequence). This CDR3 is 13 amino acids long. The chain's CDR3 is CASSLTPGGEQFF. CDR3 DNA: TGTGCCAGCAGCCTGACCCCGGGGGGTGAGCAGTTCTTC.

This clone was detected only a few times. V usage is TRBV27 and J usage is TRBJ2-1, with 10 positions matching TRBD2. The CDR3 spans 16 residues. Losses at the gene ends were 6 bases for V and 8 bases for J; bases not matched to a gene: 13. Germline CDR1 MNHEY, CDR2 SMNVEV (reference sequence). CDR3: CASSLTSGAYPHEQFF. The CDR3 nucleotides are TGTGCCAGCAGCCTTACTAGCGGGGCATACCCCCATGAGCAGTTCTTC.

V gene TRBV4-1 combines with J gene TRBJ1-1; a possible D gene is TRBD1 (6 bases). Trimming shortened V by 0 bases and J by 1 base, and 12 bases separated the two germline ends. This CDR3 comprises 16 residues. Germline lookup yields CDR1 MGHRA and CDR2 YSYEKL. CDR3 amino acids: CASSQDLGAWNTEAFF. The CDR3 nucleotides are TGCGCCAGCAGCCAAGATCTGGGGGCCTGGAACACTGAAGCTTTCTTT.

The chain couples TRBV28 to TRBJ1-5; possible D gene TRBD1, 5 bases. Trimming cost V 4 bases and J 0 bases, with 13 bases left between them. Germline CDR1 MDHEN, CDR2 SYDVKM. The CDR3 has 16 amino acids. In DNA, the CDR3 is TGTGCCAGCAGTTCCTGGGGGGGGAGTAGCAATCAGCCCCAGCATTTT. Its protein product is CASSSWGGSSNQPQHF.

The chain carries TRBV5-1 and TRBJ1-4; 8 nucleotides match TRBD1. The V gene end was trimmed by 0 bases and the J gene end by 4 bases; junction bases not matched to a gene: 8. The CDR3 loop spans 17 amino acids. The germline V gene has CDR1 SGHRS and CDR2 YFSETQ. The CDR3 sequence is CASSLGFRTGNNEKLFF. CDR3 DNA sequence: TGCGCCAGCAGCTTGGGGTTTCGGACAGGGAATAATGAAAAACTGTTTTTT.

The J gene is TRBJ1-1, the V gene TRBV28, with TRBD1 as a possible D gene (5 bases). Germline V gene lookup returns CDR1 MDHEN and CDR2 SYDVKM. The length of the CDR3 is 13 residues. Trimming shortened V by 5 bases and J by 4 bases, and 11 bases separated the two germline ends. The CDR3 bases are TGTGCCAGCAGTCCAATAGGGGTCACTGAAGCTTTCTTT. Translated: CASSPIGVTEAFF.

This clone occurred a few times. The J gene is TRBJ1-1, the V gene TRBV27; possibly TRBD1 for D (5 bases). Trimming removed 5 bases from V and 4 bases from J, with 14 bases in between. Germline-derived CDR1 and CDR2 are MNHEY and SMNVEV (reference sequence). The length of the CDR3 is 14 residues. CDR3 DNA: TGTGCCAGCAGTACCTTCGGGGGAGGCACTGAAGCTTTCTTT. This codes for CASSTFGGGTEAFF.

The genes are TRBV5-1 and TRBJ1-6, with 8 nucleotides matching TRBD1. Germline V lookup: CDR1 SGHRS, CDR2 YFSETQ. V lost 5 bases and J lost 13; bases outside the gene matches: 8. This CDR3 spans 13 amino acids. This chain's CDR3 is CASRRTGLSPLHF. The CDR3 region has the DNA TGCGCCAGCAGACGGACAGGGTTATCGCCCCTCCACTTT.

V and J are TRBV30 and TRBJ2-7; 7 bases line up with TRBD2. The germline CDR1 and CDR2 sequences are GTSNPN and SVGIG (reference sequence). This CDR3 comprises 14 residues. The V segment lost 5 bases and the J segment 2 bases; nucleotides outside the gene matches: 9. CDR3 nucleotides: TGTGCCTGGGACATGCGCGGGAGCGCCTACGAGCAGTACTTC. Its translation: CAWDMRGSAYEQYF.

This chain joins TRBV18 and TRBJ1-2, with D unclear. V shed 1 base and J shed 8 bases, with 8 bases lying between them. The CDR3 covers 12 residues. CDR1 and CDR2 (germline): KGHSH, LQKENI. The CDR3, as DNA: TGTGCCAGCTCACCACGGTCTGAGGGCTACACCTTC. It specifies CASSPRSEGYTF.

This clone came up many times. This sample includes further DNA sequences coding for the same CDR3. The rearrangement uses TRBV7-9 and TRBJ2-7, with no clear D. From germline, CDR1 is SEHNR and CDR2 FQNEAQ (reference sequence). The CDR3 consists of 12 residues. V gave up 3 bases and J gave up 0 bases, with 3 bases separating them. The CDR3 here is CASSFSSYEQYF. The CDR3 DNA sequence: TGTGCCAGCAGCTTTAGCTCCTACGAGCAGTACTTC.

The chain links TRBV5-1 to TRBJ2-7; possible D gene TRBD1, 5 bases. Trimming shortened V by 4 bases and J by 5 bases, and 13 bases separated the two germline ends. Germline V lookup: CDR1 SGHRS, CDR2 YFSETQ. The CDR3 has 13 residues. CDR3 in DNA: TGCGCCAGCAGCCTTGGACATTCGGACGAGCAGTACTTC. This sequence encodes CASSLGHSDEQYF. The full variable domain, its missing parts supplied by reference TRBV5-1 and TRBJ2-7, is KAGVTQTPRYLIKTRGQQVTLSCSPISGHRSVSWYQQTPGQGLQFLFEYFSETQRNKGNFPGRFSGRQFSNSRSEMNVSTLELGDSALYLCASSLGHSDEQYFGPGTRLTVT.

This chain uses TRBV25-1 with TRBJ2-5, with 11 bases matching TRBD2. The end of the DNA fits TRBJ2-7 better, so the J call may be wrong. Germline CDR1 and CDR2: MGHDK and SYGVNS. CDR3 length: 17 residues. CDR3 amino acids: CASRENVAGGDDYEQYF. The CDR3 coding sequence is TGTGCCAGCAGGGAGAACGTAGCGGGGGGGGATGACTACGAGCAGTACTTC.

The J gene is TRBJ1-2, the V gene TRBV11-2; the D gene is possibly TRBD1 (6 bases). CDR3 length: 16 amino acids. V shed 3 bases and J shed 4 bases, with 18 bases lying between them. CDR1 and CDR2 (germline): SGHAT, FQNNGV. The CDR3 nucleotides read TGTGCCAGCAGCTTGTTACATGTGGACAGACTCTATGGCTACACCTTC. This encodes CASSLLHVDRLYGYTF.

This clone appeared once. A junction boundary mismatches the germline segment, possibly from a read error. V gene TRBV7-9 combines with J gene TRBJ1-1; D unclear. Germline CDR1 reads SEHNR; CDR2 reads FQNEAQ (reference sequence). CDR3 length equals 12 residues. CDR3 sequence reads: CSSSSENSEAFF. CDR3 DNA: TGTTCCAGCAGCTCAGAGAACAGTGAAGCTTTCTTT.

The V call is TRBV9, the J call TRBJ2-7; TRBD2 matches 10 bases. The length of the CDR3 is 14 residues. V lost 3 bases to trimming and J lost 3 bases; unmatched junction nucleotides: 3. Germline CDR1 and CDR2: SGDLS and YYNGEE. Here the CDR3 DNA reads TGTGCCAGCAGCGGTATAGCGGGAGGCTACGAGCAGTACTTC. Translation: CASSGIAGGYEQYF.

This chain connects TRBV7-8 to TRBJ2-5, with TRBD2 identical over 11 bases. The length of the CDR3 is 17 residues. V gave up 3 bases and J gave up 3 bases; unmatched junction bases: 9. The V gene's germline CDR1 is SGHVS and CDR2 FQNEAQ. DNA of the CDR3: TGTGCCAGCAGCTTCCTCACCGGGACTAGCGGCAAAGAGACCCAGTACTTC. This codes for CASSFLTGTSGKETQYF. Variable domain in full (rest from reference TRBV7-8 and TRBJ2-5): GAGVSQSPRYKVAKRGQDVALRCDPISGHVSLFWYQQALGQGPEFLTYFQNEAQLDKSGLPSDRFFAERPEGSVSTLKIQRTQQEDSAVYLCASSFLTGTSGKETQYFGPGTRLLVL.

The chain carries TRBV5-6 and TRBJ2-3; 10 positions agree with TRBD2. Germline V gives CDR1 SGHDT, CDR2 YYEEEE. The CDR3 is 15 amino acids. J lost 3 bases, V lost 4 bases, and 5 bases had no gene match. CDR3 nucleotides: TGTGCCAGCAGCCCTAGCGGGAGAAGAACAGATACGCAGTATTTT. Protein product: CASSPSGRRTDTQYF.